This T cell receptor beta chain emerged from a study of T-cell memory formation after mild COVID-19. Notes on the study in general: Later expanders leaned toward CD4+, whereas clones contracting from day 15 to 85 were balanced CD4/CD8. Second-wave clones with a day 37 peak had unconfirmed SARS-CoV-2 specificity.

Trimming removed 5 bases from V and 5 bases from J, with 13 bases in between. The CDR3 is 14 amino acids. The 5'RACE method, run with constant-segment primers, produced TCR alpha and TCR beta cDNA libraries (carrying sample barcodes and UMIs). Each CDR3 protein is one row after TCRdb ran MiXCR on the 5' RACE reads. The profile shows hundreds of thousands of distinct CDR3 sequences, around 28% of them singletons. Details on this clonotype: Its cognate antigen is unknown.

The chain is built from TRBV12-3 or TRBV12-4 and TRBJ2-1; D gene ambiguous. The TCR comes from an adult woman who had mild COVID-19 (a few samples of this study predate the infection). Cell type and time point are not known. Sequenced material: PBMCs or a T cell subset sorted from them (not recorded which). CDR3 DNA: TGTGCCAGCAGTCCGTCTAGGATCCACAATGAGCAGTTCTTC. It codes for CASSPSRIHNEQFF.